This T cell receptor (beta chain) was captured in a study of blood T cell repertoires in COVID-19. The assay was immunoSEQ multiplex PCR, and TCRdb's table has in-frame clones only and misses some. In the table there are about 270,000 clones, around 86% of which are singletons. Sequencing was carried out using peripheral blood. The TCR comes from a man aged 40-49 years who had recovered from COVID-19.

CDR3 bases: TGCAGCGTCTCACAGGGGATCGGGGAGCTGTTTTTT. Its translation: CSVSQGIGELFF. The chain links TRBV29-1 to TRBJ2-2; TRBD1 matches at 7 bases. The ends lost 6 bases at V and 7 bases at J; junction bases unmatched: 5. The germline V gene encodes CDR1 SQVTM and CDR2 ANQGSEA. The CDR3 runs to 12 residues.